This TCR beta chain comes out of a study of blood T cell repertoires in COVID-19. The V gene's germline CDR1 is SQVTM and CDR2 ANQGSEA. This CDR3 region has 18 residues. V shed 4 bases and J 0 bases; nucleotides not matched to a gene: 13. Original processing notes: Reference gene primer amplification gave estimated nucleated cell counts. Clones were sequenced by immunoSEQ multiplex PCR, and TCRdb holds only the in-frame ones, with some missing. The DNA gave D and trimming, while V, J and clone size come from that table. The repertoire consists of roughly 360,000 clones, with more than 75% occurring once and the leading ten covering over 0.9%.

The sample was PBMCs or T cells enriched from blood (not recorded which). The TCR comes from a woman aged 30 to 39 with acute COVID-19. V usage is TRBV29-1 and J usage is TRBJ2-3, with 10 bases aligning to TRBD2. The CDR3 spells CSVVSSGGGRRSTDTQYF. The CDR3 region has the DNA TGCAGCGTTGTATCTAGCGGGGGAGGACGCCGTAGCACAGATACGCAGTATTTT.